A selection of T cell receptor beta chains follows, all from one sample in a study of cytomegalovirus exposure and HLA in healthy donors. Clones were sequenced by immunoSEQ multiplex PCR, and TCRdb holds only the in-frame ones, with some missing. The data show about 130,000 clones, just under 75% seen once. Sequenced: PBMCs. The receptors stem from a man between 40 and 49 years old in good health and CMV-seropositive. Each CDR3 is given with its conserved first and last residue. Each record gives: V gene, clone size, J gene, CDR3 protein. Clone size is not always given. Where it is, it says once, few, many or a class for expanded clones.

v_call: TRBV5-4; clone_size: -; j_call: TRBJ1-1; cdr3_aa: CASSSGQKRTNTEAFF
v_call: TRBV7-2; clone_size: few; j_call: TRBJ2-2; cdr3_aa: CASSLATSGPTGELFF
v_call: TRBV9; clone_size: few; j_call: TRBJ1-4; cdr3_aa: CASTVGQGNEKLFF
v_call: TRBV27; clone_size: -; j_call: TRBJ1-5; cdr3_aa: CASSSYRGDQPQHF
v_call: TRBV28; clone_size: -; j_call: TRBJ1-5; cdr3_aa: CASSPNNQPQHF
v_call: TRBV7-8; clone_size: -; j_call: TRBJ1-2; cdr3_aa: CASSPSLAGDHYGYTF
v_call: TRBV28; clone_size: -; j_call: TRBJ1-5; cdr3_aa: CASSLGQGAQHF
v_call: TRBV10-3; clone_size: -; j_call: TRBJ2-7; cdr3_aa: CAISKHDRGEQYF
v_call: TRBV5-4; clone_size: -; j_call: TRBJ2-7; cdr3_aa: CASSLWTSGSAGEYF
v_call: TRBV19; clone_size: -; j_call: TRBJ2-7; cdr3_aa: CASSNSGVRSYEQYF
v_call: TRBV13; clone_size: -; j_call: TRBJ1-1; cdr3_aa: CASSLRLRTGGISTEAFF
v_call: TRBV5-4; clone_size: -; j_call: TRBJ2-2; cdr3_aa: CASSLLRASTGELFF
v_call: TRBV6-5; clone_size: -; j_call: TRBJ1-1; cdr3_aa: CASSYFGGGGGEAFF
v_call: TRBV7-9; clone_size: -; j_call: TRBJ2-7; cdr3_aa: CSSSKGATGRYEQYF
v_call: TRBV7-9; clone_size: -; j_call: -; cdr3_aa: CASSLALGYEQYF
v_call: TRBV27; clone_size: -; j_call: TRBJ1-3; cdr3_aa: CASSQGADGRSGNTIYF
v_call: TRBV13; clone_size: -; j_call: TRBJ2-4; cdr3_aa: CASSLGGLGIQYF
v_call: TRBV2; clone_size: -; j_call: TRBJ1-3; cdr3_aa: CASSTQGVGNTIYF
v_call: TRBV9; clone_size: -; j_call: TRBJ2-6; cdr3_aa: CASRSPGGANVLTF
v_call: TRBV19; clone_size: -; j_call: TRBJ2-5; cdr3_aa: CASSTPRQGSGTQYF
v_call: TRBV7-9; clone_size: -; j_call: TRBJ2-5; cdr3_aa: CASSLERAVGTQYF
v_call: TRBV5-4; clone_size: -; j_call: TRBJ1-3; cdr3_aa: CASSSGTGDSSGNTIYF
v_call: TRBV19; clone_size: -; j_call: TRBJ1-1; cdr3_aa: CASRDSPNTEAFF
v_call: TRBV10-2; clone_size: few; j_call: TRBJ1-5; cdr3_aa: CASSRGQGKGQPQHF
v_call: TRBV14; clone_size: few; j_call: TRBJ2-3; cdr3_aa: CASSQDISGAKQYF
v_call: TRBV10-2; clone_size: -; j_call: TRBJ2-7; cdr3_aa: CAAGVTSGIEQYF
v_call: TRBV28; clone_size: -; j_call: TRBJ1-1; cdr3_aa: CASSLWRTGGTEAFF
v_call: TRBV7-9; clone_size: once; j_call: TRBJ2-7; cdr3_aa: CASSEDSPYEQYF
v_call: TRBV28; clone_size: -; j_call: TRBJ2-1; cdr3_aa: CASSTTLAGPRTEQFF
v_call: TRBV5-1; clone_size: few; j_call: TRBJ2-7; cdr3_aa: CASSTTSESYEQYF
v_call: TRBV5-1; clone_size: -; j_call: TRBJ1-1; cdr3_aa: CASSLIRDLNTEAFF
v_call: TRBV7-2; clone_size: -; j_call: TRBJ1-1; cdr3_aa: CASSRGQGRGAEAFF
v_call: TRBV11-3; clone_size: -; j_call: TRBJ2-2; cdr3_aa: CASSFRTDTGELFF
v_call: TRBV5-1; clone_size: -; j_call: TRBJ1-1; cdr3_aa: CASSLAGNEAFF
v_call: TRBV6-5; clone_size: -; j_call: TRBJ1-4; cdr3_aa: CASRWTGTNEKLFF
v_call: TRBV7-7; clone_size: -; j_call: TRBJ2-2; cdr3_aa: CASSLGTGANTGELFF
v_call: TRBV29-1; clone_size: few; j_call: TRBJ1-3; cdr3_aa: CSVGTSNTIYF
v_call: TRBV5-1; clone_size: once; j_call: TRBJ1-1; cdr3_aa: CASSLDLGRNTEAFF
v_call: TRBV27; clone_size: -; j_call: TRBJ1-2; cdr3_aa: CASMGQGVNYGYTF
v_call: TRBV5-5; clone_size: few; j_call: TRBJ2-7; cdr3_aa: CASSHYRGLLDEQYF
v_call: TRBV19; clone_size: -; j_call: TRBJ2-7; cdr3_aa: CASSMGPGQGIYEQYF
v_call: TRBV28; clone_size: few; j_call: TRBJ1-2; cdr3_aa: CASNPPGGYGYTF
v_call: TRBV10-3; clone_size: -; j_call: TRBJ2-5; cdr3_aa: CAISAEGRGGRETQYF
v_call: TRBV5-4; clone_size: -; j_call: TRBJ2-2; cdr3_aa: CASRESPSGHQYGELFF
v_call: TRBV6-1; clone_size: -; j_call: TRBJ1-1; cdr3_aa: CASSEARAPFRNTEAFF
v_call: TRBV29-1; clone_size: -; j_call: TRBJ1-5; cdr3_aa: CSVAPGQGRPQHF
v_call: TRBV10-1; clone_size: -; j_call: TRBJ2-1; cdr3_aa: CASRPGGPTNEQFF
v_call: TRBV7-6; clone_size: -; j_call: TRBJ2-2; cdr3_aa: CASSLSGRGTGELFF
v_call: TRBV19; clone_size: -; j_call: TRBJ2-7; cdr3_aa: CASSLGTSGNDEQYF
v_call: TRBV27; clone_size: -; j_call: TRBJ2-2; cdr3_aa: CASTGGTAELFF
v_call: TRBV6-5; clone_size: once; j_call: TRBJ2-5; cdr3_aa: CASSPGGTLQYF
v_call: TRBV18; clone_size: -; j_call: TRBJ1-1; cdr3_aa: CASSLTGTGNLNTEAFF
v_call: TRBV4-1; clone_size: few; j_call: TRBJ2-2; cdr3_aa: CASSQDRPLAGITGELFF
v_call: TRBV19; clone_size: -; j_call: TRBJ2-5; cdr3_aa: CASSLGGLEETQYF
v_call: TRBV7-8; clone_size: few; j_call: TRBJ2-7; cdr3_aa: CASSYPGGGEQYF
v_call: TRBV5-1; clone_size: -; j_call: TRBJ2-3; cdr3_aa: CASSTGLAGRGDTQYF
v_call: TRBV19; clone_size: once; j_call: TRBJ1-5; cdr3_aa: CASSRGQGGQPQHF
v_call: TRBV9; clone_size: -; j_call: TRBJ2-7; cdr3_aa: CASSVEDSHYEQYF
v_call: TRBV28; clone_size: -; j_call: TRBJ2-3; cdr3_aa: CASSSPLAGGFTDTQYF